The T cell receptor (beta chain) described here comes from a study of blood T cell repertoires in COVID-19. The wider study: Nucleic acid was either cDNA or gDNA, and it came from T cells, B-cell-depleted T cells, or PBMCs.

Clones were sequenced by immunoSEQ multiplex PCR, and TCRdb holds only the in-frame ones, with some missing. Of about 300,000 clones listed, just under 90% are singletons. The V and J ends lost 2 bases and 5 bases respectively, with 15 bases between them. Germline V lookup: CDR1 MNHNS, CDR2 SASEGT. The CDR3 has 15 amino acids. J is TRBJ2-5 and V is TRBV6-1; D might be TRBD1 (6 bases). Sequenced sample: PBMCs or T cells enriched from blood (not recorded which). The clonotype comes from a woman in her 50s who had been exposed to COVID-19. In DNA, the CDR3 is TGTGCCAGCAGTGAATATTTCAGGGGCGGGGAGACCCAGTACTTC. It specifies CASSEYFRGGETQYF.